Here is one T cell receptor beta chain with its context. Its antigen target is currently unknown. No clone much larger than this one lies a single base away; base qualities are absent. Cut back by 2 bases and 9 bases, the V and J ends lie 11 bases apart. Counted from cysteine to phenylalanine, this CDR3 has 13 amino acids. Only CDR3 DNA is held: 39 bases, read in frame from base 1. The CDR3 regions of human TCRbeta chains were analyzed by immunosequencing. Processing in the source paper ran as follows. TCRs in the repertoires were compared against a reference library of SARS-CoV-2-specific TCRs that had been generated with the MIRA antigen-specificity platform. Breadth was defined as the fraction of unique TCRs that were SARS-CoV-2-associated. Depth was defined as the fraction of total T cells that were SARS-CoV-2-associated. Using the MIRA data, every spike-specific TCR was mapped to the spike region that the TCR reacted to and assigned to either a CD4 or a CD8 class. Log10-transformed breadth and depth values were compared by one-way ANOVA with Sidak's multiple comparisons tests. TCRdb carries this immuneACCESS record with in-frame sequences only. Its versions omit some clonotypes, under half of them owing to an unresolved V gene in the studies checked, with the rest unexplained. The D gene and trimming were derived from the DNA, and the V and J assignments and clone size from that table. This sample holds around 80,000 clones; approximately 90% were observed only once. The top ten hold roughly 5% of the sample.

The data were taken from a study of T cell responses to AZD1222 COVID-19 vaccine (dated by TCRdb to the early 2020s). As for the study more broadly: AZD1222 recipients with second doses at about 4 weeks or about 12 weeks were pooled, because spike-specific TCR depth and breadth did not differ between schedules. TCR sequencing covered approximately 230 trial participants: 200 to 220 given two doses of AZD1222 and approximately 26 given two doses of MenACWY control vaccine. Trial participants were enrolled by age into subgroups of 18-55, 56-69 and 70-plus years, and around 150, 29 and 61 TCR-sequenced participants, respectively, were included in these subgroups.

What the study reported, not specific to this receptor: Participants were mostly white British, with more females than males. The authors suggested clonal diversity may have been underestimated. Reportedly, almost half of the unique spike-specific TCRs recognized epitopes lying outside the regions that are mutated in the B.1.351 and B.1.1.7 variants. After two AZD1222 doses, spike-specific TCR breadth and depth were significantly higher than at day 0 and than in MenACWY recipients. The 56-69-year group was small, and its depth increase did not reach significance, likely because of low power. Vaccine-associated CD4 TCRs spanned the whole spike protein, with dominant responses in regions 160-218 and 743-854. Because no samples from the day 14 peak response were available, repertoires could be characterized only after the peak T cell response. Conclusions about previously exposed vaccinees are limited because only six or seven AZD1222 recipients were SARS-CoV-2 seropositive at baseline.

Taken with the paper, the label for time point translates to: baseline before first vaccination. Vaccinee samples were obtained from the UK trials COV001 and COV002, which included a single-blind randomized controlled phase 2/3 trial of AZD1222 (ChAdOx1 nCoV-19) in healthy adults. For TCRbeta chain sequencing, PBMC samples were collected from trial participants at day 0 and at day 28 after the second dose. The source of this sequence is an adult in good health. The rearranged segments are TRBV12-3 or TRBV12-4 and TRBJ1-5; the D gene remains uncertain. This sample comprised peripheral blood, obtained on day 0 of AZD1222 vaccination. The CDR3 loop reads CASSLISPGPQHF. Read as DNA, the sequence is TGTGCCAGCAGTTTAATCTCCCCGGGGCCCCAGCATTTT.